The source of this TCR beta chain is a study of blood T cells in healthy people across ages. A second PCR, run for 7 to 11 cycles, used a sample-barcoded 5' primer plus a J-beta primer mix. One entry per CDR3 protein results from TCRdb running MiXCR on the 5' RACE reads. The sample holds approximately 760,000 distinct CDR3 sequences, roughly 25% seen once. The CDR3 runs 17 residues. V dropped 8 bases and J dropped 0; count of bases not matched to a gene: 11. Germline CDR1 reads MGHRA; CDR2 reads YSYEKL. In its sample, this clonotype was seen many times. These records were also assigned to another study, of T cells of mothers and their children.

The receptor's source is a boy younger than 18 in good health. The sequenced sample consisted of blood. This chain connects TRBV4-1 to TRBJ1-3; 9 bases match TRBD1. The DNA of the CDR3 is TGCGCCAGCTCCCGGACAGGGGAAAGATCCTCTGGAAACACCATATATTTT. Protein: CASSRTGERSSGNTIYF.